A selection of T cell receptor beta chains follows, all from one sample in a study of T cell repertoires in cytomegalovirus infection. TCRdb analysed the reads with MiXCR anew, one entry per CDR3 protein. Among about 920,000 distinct CDR3 sequences listed, approximately 31% were seen once. The antigens of these receptors remain unknown. The input for sequencing was cultured CD8+ T cells from PBMCs, taken from culture after CMV antigen stimulation. These receptors all come from a human donor in good health (CMV status not recorded). Some clones in this sample may be carry-over from other donors' samples. CDR3s include the opening cysteine and the closing phenylalanine or tryptophan. D genes are given only for firm matches. Expanded clones get a size class; other rows say once, few or many, or leave the size out.

j_call v_call d_call clone_size cdr3_nt cdr3_aa
TRBJ1-1 TRBV5-4 NA NA TGTGCCAGCAGCTTGGCTGGTATGGTGAGCACTGAAGCTTTCTTT CASSLAGMVSTEAFF
TRBJ2-2 TRBV7-6 TRBD2 many TGTGCCAGCAGCTTAAAAGCGGGGGTAAACACCGGGGAGCTGTTTTTT CASSLKAGVNTGELFF
TRBJ2-4 TRBV5-5 TRBD1 NA TGTGCCAGCAGGCCCGGGACAGGGGGCATTTCAGGGAACATTCAGTACTTC CASRPGTGGISGNIQYF
TRBJ2-5 TRBV7-6 NA few TGTGCCAGCAGCCCAAGCCGGGGGTACCAAGAGACCCAGTACTTC CASSPSRGYQETQYF
TRBJ2-3 TRBV7-9 TRBD1 many TGTGCCAGCAGCGGCGCCGGGACAGGGTCTAGCACAGATACGCAGTATTTT CASSGAGTGSSTDTQYF
TRBJ1-5 TRBV12-3/TRBV12-4 NA NA TGTGCCAGCAGTCCGACAGGTTTCGATAGCAATCAGCCCCAGCATTTT CASSPTGFDSNQPQHF
TRBJ1-1 TRBV19 NA NA TGTGCCAGTAGTGTTGGGACAAGAGAAGCTTTCTTT CASSVGTREAFF
TRBJ1-2 TRBV2 NA NA TGTGCCATCGACCCTTCATCTTCGGACAACTATGGCTACACCTTC CAIDPSSSDNYGYTF
TRBJ1-1 TRBV7-2 NA many TGTGCCAGCAGCTTAACGACGTCGGAAGCTTTCTTT CASSLTTSEAFF
TRBJ1-2 TRBV9 NA NA TGTGCCAGCAGCGTAGGGACAGAAGGCTACACCTTC CASSVGTEGYTF
TRBJ2-7 TRBV28 TRBD1 once TGTGCCAACAGTTTACACTCCGGGACAGTCTCCTACGAGCAGTACTTC CANSLHSGTVSYEQYF
TRBJ2-3 TRBV6-5 NA NA TGTGCCAGCAGTTACTCCGACAGTAGCACAGATACGCAGTATTTT CASSYSDSSTDTQYF
TRBJ1-2 TRBV27 NA NA TGTGCCAGCAGGCTTTATACTTCGGGGGGAAGGAACTATGGCTACACCTTC CASRLYTSGGRNYGYTF
TRBJ2-3 TRBV27 TRBD2 NA TGTGCCAGCAGCATTCTAGCGGGGGGCCTTAGCACAGATACGCAGTATTTT CASSILAGGLSTDTQYF
TRBJ1-1 TRBV6-2/TRBV6-3 NA NA TGTGCCAGCAGCATAAATACAGGGTTGGACACTGAAGCTTTCTTT CASSINTGLDTEAFF
TRBJ2-1 TRBV7-3 NA NA TGTGCCAGCAGCTTAACGGGTCAAAGCTATGAGCAGTTCTTC CASSLTGQSYEQFF
TRBJ2-7 TRBV7-9 NA few TGTGCCAGCAGCTTAGCGGAAAGCTCCTACGAGCAGTACTTC CASSLAESSYEQYF
TRBJ1-1 TRBV6-5 NA many TGTGCCAGCAGTTACCCCGACCTTACTGAAGCTTTCTTT CASSYPDLTEAFF